Listed here are 3 T cell receptor beta chains from one sample, sequenced in a study (dated by TCRdb to 2014 to 2015). Tregs were isolated as CD4+CD25+CD127-/low cells. The library was produced with 5' RACE. The reads were generated on an Illumina MiSeq. Using fastp trimming at Q25 and MiXCR clonotype assembly, TCRdb reanalyzed the public sequencing data and kept in-frame beta chains. Entries are consolidated by CDR3 protein sequence, retaining the most common genes and DNA. The sample contains about 42,000 distinct CDR3 sequences, less than 25% of them found a single time. The ten largest clones add up to about 4% of the sample. Source material: Tregs sorted from blood. The receptors stem from a female donor with breast cancer.

This clonotype was detected once. The junction does not match germline at one end; this may be a read error. CDR3 amino acids: CASSLLANTGELSF. CDR3 nucleotide sequence: TGTGCCAGCAGTTTACTGGCGAACACCGGGGAGCTGTCTTTT. The chain joins TRBV27 to TRBJ2-2, with a possible D match to TRBD2 (5 bases). This CDR3 spans 14 amino acids. CDR1 and CDR2 (germline): MNHEY, SMNVEV (reference sequence).

This chain connects TRBV12-3 or TRBV12-4 to TRBJ1-1, with D unclear. This CDR3 comprises 12 residues. Trimming pared 6 bases from V and 8 bases from J, leaving 13 bases between. CDR3: CASREGGREAFF. The CDR3 nucleotides read TGTGCCAGCAGGGAGGGAGGTCGGGAAGCTTTCTTT.

Notes on this clonotype: This clone may be a read error of a much larger clone one base away. Given the absence of the conserved phenylalanine or tryptophan at the CDR3 end, a read error is likely. The V and J genes are TRBV9 and TRBJ2-7; TRBD1 or TRBD2 may be the D gene (7 bases each). V was cut by 3 bases and J by 0 bases, with 16 bases left in between. The germline CDR1 and CDR2 sequences are SGDLS and YYNGEE. This CDR3 comprises 16 residues. CDR3 in amino acids: CASSDQGGGSSYEQYS. For the CDR3, the DNA is TGTGCCAGCAGCGACCAGGGGGGCGGGAGCTCCTACGAGCAGTACTCC.